The rows below give T cell receptor beta chains drawn from one sample of a study of cytomegalovirus exposure and HLA in healthy donors. The repertoire was sequenced with immunoSEQ multiplex PCR; TCRdb's copy has only in-frame clones and lacks some. The data hold 120,000 to 150,000 clones, with nearly 80% observed a single time. Sequenced: PBMCs. The receptors originated from a woman in her 30s in good health and CMV-seronegative. CDR3s include the opening cysteine and the closing phenylalanine or tryptophan. D genes are given only for firm matches. Size is omitted from some rows. Given values are once, few, many or a class for expanded clones.

v_call: TRBV11-3; j_call: TRBJ2-1; d_call: TRBD1; clone_size: .; cdr3_nt: TGTGCCAGCAGCTTAAGGGACAGTCATTACAATGAGCAGTTCTTC; cdr3_aa: CASSLRDSHYNEQFF
v_call: TRBV7-8; j_call: TRBJ2-7; d_call: .; clone_size: .; cdr3_nt: TGTGCCAGCAGCTTAAGGGCGGGGCCCAATGAGCAGTACTTC; cdr3_aa: CASSLRAGPNEQYF
v_call: TRBV15; j_call: TRBJ2-4; d_call: TRBD2; clone_size: .; cdr3_nt: TGTGCCACCAGCCCGGGAGGGGCCGAAATAGGACTAGCCAAAAACATTCAGTACTTC; cdr3_aa: CATSPGGAEIGLAKNIQYF
v_call: TRBV19; j_call: TRBJ2-5; d_call: TRBD2; clone_size: .; cdr3_nt: TGTGCCAGTAGTGACGGGGCTAGCGGGGGGGCTGAGACCCAGTACTTC; cdr3_aa: CASSDGASGGAETQYF
v_call: TRBV7-2; j_call: TRBJ1-1; d_call: .; clone_size: .; cdr3_nt: TGTGCCAGCAGCGTATCGAACACTGAAGCTTTCTTT; cdr3_aa: CASSVSNTEAFF
v_call: TRBV29-1; j_call: TRBJ1-2; d_call: TRBD1; clone_size: .; cdr3_nt: TGCAGCGTTGTCAGTGACAGGGGGCACACCTTC; cdr3_aa: CSVVSDRGHTF
v_call: TRBV9; j_call: TRBJ2-7; d_call: TRBD2; clone_size: .; cdr3_nt: TGTGCCAGCAGCGTCGGGGACTATGGCACCTACGAGCAGTACTTC; cdr3_aa: CASSVGDYGTYEQYF
v_call: TRBV19; j_call: TRBJ1-5; d_call: TRBD1; clone_size: .; cdr3_nt: TGTGCCAGTACCAAATTTCGGACAGGGGGAAATCAGCCCCAGCATTTT; cdr3_aa: CASTKFRTGGNQPQHF
v_call: TRBV4-3; j_call: TRBJ1-6; d_call: .; clone_size: .; cdr3_nt: TGCGCCAGCAGCCAAAACCGGGCCGGGGGTTCACCCCTCCACTTT; cdr3_aa: CASSQNRAGGSPLHF
v_call: TRBV7-6; j_call: TRBJ1-1; d_call: TRBD1; clone_size: .; cdr3_nt: TGTGCCAGCAGCTTAGGACAGGGTGTTGAAGCTTTCTTT; cdr3_aa: CASSLGQGVEAFF
v_call: TRBV19; j_call: TRBJ1-5; d_call: .; clone_size: .; cdr3_nt: TGTGCCAGTAGTATGCGTACTAGAGTAATCCATCAGCCCCAGCATTTT; cdr3_aa: CASSMRTRVIHQPQHF
v_call: TRBV28; j_call: TRBJ1-4; d_call: TRBD1; clone_size: once; cdr3_nt: TGTGCCAGCAGTTCAGCCGGGACAGATACTTACCGACTGTTTTTT; cdr3_aa: CASSSAGTDTYRLFF
v_call: TRBV10-2; j_call: TRBJ1-4; d_call: .; clone_size: few; cdr3_nt: TGCGCCAGATTACAGGGAGCTAATGAAAAACTGTTTTTT; cdr3_aa: CARLQGANEKLFF
v_call: TRBV6-5; j_call: TRBJ1-6; d_call: .; clone_size: .; cdr3_nt: TGTGCCAGCAGTTCGGGAGTGGGGGCCCTCCACTTT; cdr3_aa: CASSSGVGALHF
v_call: TRBV6-1; j_call: TRBJ2-5; d_call: TRBD1; clone_size: .; cdr3_nt: TGTGCCAGCAGACTTAGGGGGCAGGGAGAGACCCAGTACTTC; cdr3_aa: CASRLRGQGETQYF
v_call: TRBV29-1; j_call: TRBJ1-2; d_call: .; clone_size: .; cdr3_nt: TGCAGCGTTGAAGATGCCGGTATGGGCTACACCTTC; cdr3_aa: CSVEDAGMGYTF
v_call: TRBV5-4; j_call: TRBJ2-3; d_call: .; clone_size: .; cdr3_nt: TGTGCCAGCAGCTTGGAACTGAACACAGATACGCAGTATTTT; cdr3_aa: CASSLELNTDTQYF
v_call: TRBV5-1; j_call: TRBJ2-3; d_call: TRBD2; clone_size: .; cdr3_nt: TGCGCCAGCAGCGTGACTAGCGGGTCCACAGATACGCAGTATTTT; cdr3_aa: CASSVTSGSTDTQYF
v_call: TRBV15; j_call: TRBJ2-7; d_call: .; clone_size: .; cdr3_nt: TGTGCCACCAGCAGAGATCACTACGAGCAGTACTTC; cdr3_aa: CATSRDHYEQYF
v_call: TRBV6-6; j_call: TRBJ1-5; d_call: TRBD1; clone_size: few; cdr3_nt: TGTGCCAGCAGTTACGGACAGGGTGGGGGCAATCAGCCCCAGCATTTT; cdr3_aa: CASSYGQGGGNQPQHF
v_call: TRBV5-6; j_call: TRBJ2-7; d_call: .; clone_size: .; cdr3_nt: TGTGCCAGCAGCTCCTCCCACAGGAGCTCCTACGAGCAGTACTTC; cdr3_aa: CASSSSHRSSYEQYF
v_call: TRBV6-6; j_call: TRBJ2-1; d_call: .; clone_size: .; cdr3_nt: TGTGCCAGCAGGTTGAGACAGAGCTCCTACAATGAGCAGTTCTTC; cdr3_aa: CASRLRQSSYNEQFF
v_call: TRBV7-8; j_call: TRBJ1-1; d_call: .; clone_size: .; cdr3_nt: TGTGCCAGCAGCTTGAATAGTGGACAGAACACTGAAGCTTTCTTT; cdr3_aa: CASSLNSGQNTEAFF